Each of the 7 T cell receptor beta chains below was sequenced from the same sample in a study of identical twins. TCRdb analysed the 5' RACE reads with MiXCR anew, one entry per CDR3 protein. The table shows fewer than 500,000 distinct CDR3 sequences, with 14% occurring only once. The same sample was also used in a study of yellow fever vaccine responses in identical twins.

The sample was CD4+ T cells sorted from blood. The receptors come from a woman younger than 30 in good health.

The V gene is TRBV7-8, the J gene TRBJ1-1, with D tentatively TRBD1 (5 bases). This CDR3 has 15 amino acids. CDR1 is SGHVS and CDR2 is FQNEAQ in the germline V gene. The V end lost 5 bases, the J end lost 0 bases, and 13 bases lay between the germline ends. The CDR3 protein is CASSEPGRLNTEAFF. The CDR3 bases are TGTGCCAGCAGCGAACCGGGACGGCTGAACACTGAAGCTTTCTTT. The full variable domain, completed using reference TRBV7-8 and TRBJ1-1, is GAGVSQSPRYKVAKRGQDVALRCDPISGHVSLFWYQQALGQGPEFLTYFQNEAQLDKSGLPSDRFFAERPEGSVSTLKIQRTQQEDSAVYLCASSEPGRLNTEAFFGQGTRLTVV.

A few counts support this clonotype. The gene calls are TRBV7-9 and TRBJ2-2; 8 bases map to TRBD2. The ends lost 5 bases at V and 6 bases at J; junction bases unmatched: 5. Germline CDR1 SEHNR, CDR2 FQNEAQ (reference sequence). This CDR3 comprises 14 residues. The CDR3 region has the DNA TGTGCCAGCAGCCAAGCGGGAGAAGCCGGGGAGCTGTTTTTT. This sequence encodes CASSQAGEAGELFF.

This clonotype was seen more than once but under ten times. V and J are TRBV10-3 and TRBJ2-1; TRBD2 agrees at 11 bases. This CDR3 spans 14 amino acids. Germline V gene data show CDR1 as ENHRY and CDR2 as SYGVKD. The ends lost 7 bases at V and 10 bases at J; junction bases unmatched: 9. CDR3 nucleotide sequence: TGTGCCATCACTAGACTAGCGGGGACGGGGGAGCAGTTCTTC. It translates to CAITRLAGTGEQFF.

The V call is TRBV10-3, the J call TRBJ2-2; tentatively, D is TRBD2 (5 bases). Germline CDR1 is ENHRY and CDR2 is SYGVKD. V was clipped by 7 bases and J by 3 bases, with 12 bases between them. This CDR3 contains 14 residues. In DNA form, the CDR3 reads TGTGCCATCACCCACGGGCGGGACACCGGGGAGCTGTTTTTT. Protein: CAITHGRDTGELFF.

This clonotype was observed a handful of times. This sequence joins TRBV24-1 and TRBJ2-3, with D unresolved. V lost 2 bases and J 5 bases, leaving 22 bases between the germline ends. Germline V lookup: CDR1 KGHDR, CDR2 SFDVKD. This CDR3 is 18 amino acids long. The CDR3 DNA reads TGTGCCACCAGTGATTCGCATTGGGATAGCTCGATAGGAGATACGCAGTATTTT. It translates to CATSDSHWDSSIGDTQYF.

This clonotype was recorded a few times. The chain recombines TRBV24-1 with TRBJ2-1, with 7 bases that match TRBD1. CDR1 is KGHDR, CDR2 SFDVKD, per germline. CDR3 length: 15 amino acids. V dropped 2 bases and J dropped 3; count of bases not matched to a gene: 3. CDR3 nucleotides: TGTGCCACCAGTGATTCGGGACAGTTCTACAATGAGCAGTTCTTC. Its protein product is CATSDSGQFYNEQFF.

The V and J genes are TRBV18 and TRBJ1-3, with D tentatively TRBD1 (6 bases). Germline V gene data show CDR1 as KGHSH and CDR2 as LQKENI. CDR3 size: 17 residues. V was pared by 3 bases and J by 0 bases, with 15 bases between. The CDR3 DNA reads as TGTGCCAGCTCACCGAAGACAGGTTTTAGCTCTGGAAACACCATATATTTT. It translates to CASSPKTGFSSGNTIYF.